A selection of T cell receptor beta chains follows, all from one sample in a study of blood T cell repertoires in COVID-19. The assay was immunoSEQ multiplex PCR, and TCRdb's table has in-frame clones only and misses some. The sample lists over 150,000 clones, around 82% occurring once. Source material: peripheral blood. These receptors originate from a man in his fifties or sixties with COVID-19, enrolled during active disease. Each CDR3 is given without its conserved first and last residue. Fields, in order: V gene, CDR3 protein.

v_gene: TRBV19
CDR3aa: ASSVLQGAGGNTIY

v_gene: TRBV24-1
CDR3aa: ATSYGQGGETQY

v_gene: TRBV12-3/TRBV12-4
CDR3aa: ASSLRLSGGYT

v_gene: TRBV14
CDR3aa: ASSQQGWGTEAF

v_gene: TRBV5-4
CDR3aa: ASSELAGVSYNEQF

v_gene: TRBV24-1
CDR3aa: ATSDGRYEQY

v_gene: TRBV5-8
CDR3aa: ASSVQGPKAF

v_gene: TRBV6-2/TRBV6-3
CDR3aa: ASSAYRVDTDTQY

v_gene: TRBV5-1
CDR3aa: ASSVRGQGGSEAF

v_gene: TRBV6-5
CDR3aa: ASRREGGPGNTQY

v_gene: TRBV20-1
CDR3aa: SASSGENEKLF

v_gene: TRBV30
CDR3aa: AWSHTGTYNQPQH